Shown below are 10 T cell receptor beta chains from a single sample sequenced in a study of T cell responses to AZD1222 COVID-19 vaccine. Sequenced by immunoSEQ multiplex PCR; TCRdb stores in-frame clones only, minus some. Found here are around 180,000 clones, around 87% of them singletons; the top ten hold approximately 7.2%. Sequencing was performed on peripheral blood, taken on day 0 of AZD1222 vaccination. Receptor source: an adult in good health.

This chain connects TRBV7-2 to TRBJ2-3, with D possibly matching TRBD2 (6 bases). The CDR3 sequence is 17 residues long. V was trimmed by 5 bases and J by 4 bases, leaving 22 bases between them. Looked up from germline, CDR1 is SGHTA and CDR2 is FQGNSA. The CDR3 coding sequence is TGTGCCAGCAGCCTTCAACCGAGACTAGGGTTCGCAGATACGCAGTATTTT. Encoded protein: CASSLQPRLGFADTQYF.

The chain joins TRBV4-2 to TRBJ1-2; D perhaps matches TRBD1 (5 bases). Germline lookup yields CDR1 LGHNA and CDR2 YNFKEQ. The CDR3 is 14 amino acids. The V gene lost 0 bases and the J gene lost 2 bases, with 7 bases spanning the gap. In DNA form, the CDR3 reads TGTGCCAGCAGCCAAGAAGAGGGGAACTATGGCTACACCTTC. Encoded protein: CASSQEEGNYGYTF.

The chain is built from TRBV7-9 and TRBJ1-6; a weak D match, TRBD1 (5 bases). The CDR3 runs 14 residues. Trimming cost V 1 base and J 8 bases, with 9 bases left between them. CDR1 is SEHNR, CDR2 FQNEAQ, per germline (reference sequence). The CDR3 DNA follows: TGTGCCAGCAGCTTAGGGGGGGTTTATTCACCCCTCCACTTT. This translates into CASSLGGVYSPLHF.

The chain uses TRBV27 and TRBJ1-5; D is perhaps TRBD1 (6 bases). Trimming took 3 bases from V and 5 from J, leaving 11 bases between them. Germline CDR1 and CDR2: MNHEY and SMNVEV (reference sequence). The CDR3 length is 14 residues. CDR3 loop: CASSFRKGDQPQHF. In DNA form, the CDR3 reads TGTGCCAGCAGTTTCCGAAAGGGGGATCAGCCCCAGCATTTT.

This chain links TRBV4-3 with TRBJ2-1, with unresolved D. Trimming pared 0 bases from V and 5 bases from J, leaving 11 bases between. The CDR3 consists of 15 residues. Germline V gene sequence: CDR1 LGHNA, CDR2 YSLEER. CDR3 sequence: CASSQDNTIDNEQFF. The CDR3 DNA follows: TGCGCCAGCAGCCAAGACAACACGATAGACAATGAGCAGTTCTTC.

The chain combines TRBV7-3 with TRBJ1-1; the D is unclear. The germline gives CDR1 SGHTA, CDR2 FQGTGA. The V end was cut by 5 bases, the J end by 0 bases, with 13 bases between. CDR3 size: 15 residues. CDR3 loop: CASSPTGPMNTEAFF. DNA of the CDR3: TGTGCCAGCAGCCCTACCGGACCCATGAACACTGAAGCTTTCTTT.

The V call is TRBV24-1, the J call TRBJ2-2; 8 bases are a match to TRBD1. This CDR3 contains 16 residues. Germline loops: CDR1 KGHDR, CDR2 SFDVKD. V was pared by 2 bases and J by 2 bases, with 3 bases of the junction left unmatched. CDR3 region: CATSDSGTGNTGELFF. CDR3 nucleotides: TGTGCCACCAGTGATTCCGGGACAGGTAACACCGGGGAGCTGTTTTTT.

CDR3 sequence (DNA): TGTGCCAGCAGTCAGGACGATACTCTAAACAATGAGCAGTTCTTC. Translation: CASSQDDTLNNEQFF. J is TRBJ2-1 and V is TRBV2; D gene ambiguous. The CDR3 loop spans 15 amino acids. Germline CDR1 and CDR2: SNHLY and FYNNEI. The ends were cut back, 5 bases at V and 5 bases at J, with 16 bases in the middle.

The chain combines TRBV25-1 with TRBJ2-3; D gene unclear. This CDR3 spans 18 amino acids. Germline V lookup: CDR1 MGHDK, CDR2 SYGVNS. V gave up 2 bases and J gave up 6 bases, with 24 bases separating them. CDR3 in DNA: TGTGCCAGCAGTGAAGGGGTATGGGCGCTATCGGTGGGCGATACGCAGTATTTT. The encoded protein is CASSEGVWALSVGDTQYF.

J is TRBJ1-5 and V is TRBV19; 9 bases fit TRBD1. Germline lookup yields CDR1 LNHDA and CDR2 SQIVND (reference sequence). The J segment lost 1 base and the V segment lost 7 bases, leaving 14 bases of the junction unmatched. The CDR3 is 18 residues long. CDR3 protein: CASNPTGGGLSSNQPQHF. The CDR3 DNA reads as TGTGCCAGTAACCCCACAGGGGGCGGGTTGAGCAGCAATCAGCCCCAGCATTTT. Complete variable domain (other parts from reference TRBV19 and TRBJ1-5): DGGITQSPKYLFRKEGQNVTLSCEQNLNHDAMYWYRQDPGQGLRLIYYSQIVNDFQKGDIAEGYSVSREKKESFPLTVTSAQKNPTAFYLCASNPTGGGLSSNQPQHFGDGTRLSIL.